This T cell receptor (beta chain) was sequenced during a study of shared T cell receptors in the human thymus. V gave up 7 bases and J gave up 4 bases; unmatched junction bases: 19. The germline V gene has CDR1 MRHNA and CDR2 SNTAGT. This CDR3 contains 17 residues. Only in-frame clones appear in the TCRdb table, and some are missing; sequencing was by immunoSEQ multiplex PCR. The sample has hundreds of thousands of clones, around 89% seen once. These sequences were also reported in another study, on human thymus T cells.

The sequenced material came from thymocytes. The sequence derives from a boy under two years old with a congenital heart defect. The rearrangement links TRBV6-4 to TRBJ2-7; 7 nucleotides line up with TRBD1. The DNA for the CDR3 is TGTGCCAGCACCCAAAGGGGGCTCGTGACAGAGCAATACGAGCAGTACTTC. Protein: CASTQRGLVTEQYEQYF.